In its sample, the clone carrying this TCR beta chain was seen many times. The CDR3 is 14 residues long. Trimming took off 1 base at V and 0 bases at J, with 7 bases between the two ends. Germline values: CDR1 SGHAT, CDR2 FQNNGV. This entry is derived from a study of T cells in Graves' hyperthyroidism and ophthalmopathy. Investigators excluded patients with uncontrolled infection, other autoimmune disease, pregnancy or lactation. The source material, RNA transcripts, was used to amplify TCR beta CDR3 regions. HTBI primers were the set used in a first-round RT-PCR of the TCR CDR3. TCRdb re-analysed the multiplex PCR reads in MiXCR, keeping a single row per CDR3 protein. The table includes 350,000 to 400,000 distinct CDR3 sequences, about 18% detected once.

The source material was blood. This sequence was found in a young woman with Graves' hyperthyroidism. The chain combines TRBV11-2 with TRBJ2-7; D call uncertain. The CDR3 here is CASSLGHSSYEQYF. CDR3 in DNA: TGTGCCAGCAGCTTAGGTCACAGCTCCTACGAGCAGTACTTC. Variable domain in full (rest from reference TRBV11-2 and TRBJ2-7): EAGVAQSPRYKIIEKRQSVAFWCNPISGHATLYWYQQILGQGPKLLIQFQNNGVVDDSQLPKDRFSAERLKGVDSTLKIQPAKLEDSAVYLCASSLGHSSYEQYFGPGTRLTVT.